These 28 T cell receptor beta chains originate from one sample sequenced in a study of T cell responses to AZD1222 COVID-19 vaccine. Assay used: immunoSEQ multiplex PCR; TCRdb lists only in-frame clones, some missing. The sample shows roughly 70,000 clones, 75% to 90% of them seen only once. The sequencing here drew on peripheral blood, taken on day 0 of AZD1222 vaccination. The receptors stem from an adult in good health.

The chain carries TRBV12-3 or TRBV12-4 and TRBJ1-4; no definite D call. The CDR3 has 12 residues. Deletions cut 7 bases from V and 7 bases from J, with 10 bases between. The CDR3 sequence: CASNSGGEKLFF. CDR3 nucleotide sequence: TGTGCCAGCAATTCAGGAGGTGAAAAACTGTTTTTT.

The chain joins TRBV18 to TRBJ1-1; possibly TRBD1 for D (5 bases). In germline, CDR1 is KGHSH, CDR2 LQKENI. This CDR3 contains 14 residues. Trimming left V 0 bases short and J 8 bases short, with 13 bases between. CDR3 sequence (DNA): TGTGCCAGCTCACCACCGGGCAGGGTGGCAGAAGCTTTCTTT. Translating gives CASSPPGRVAEAFF.

The chain links TRBV5-1 to TRBJ2-3; TRBD2 agrees at 8 bases. In germline, CDR1 is SGHRS, CDR2 YFSETQ. The CDR3 is 19 residues long. Trimming cost V 1 base and J 0 bases; bases outside gene matches: 13. Here the CDR3 DNA reads TGCGCCAGCAGCTTGCCTATCGCACAGACTAGCGCTAGCACAGATACGCAGTATTTT. Its protein is CASSLPIAQTSASTDTQYF. The entire variable domain, with the rest obtained from reference TRBV5-1 and TRBJ2-3, is as follows: KAGVTQTPRYLIKTRGQQVTLSCSPISGHRSVSWYQQTPGQGLQFLFEYFSETQRNKGNFPGRFSGRQFSNSRSEMNVSTLELGDSALYLCASSLPIAQTSASTDTQYFGPGTRLTVL.

The J gene is TRBJ2-3, the V gene TRBV6-7; TRBD2 matches 7 bases. TRBV6-7 is recorded as an ORF, its role being uncertain. The ends lost 8 bases at V and 0 bases at J; junction bases unmatched: 11. CDR3 length equals 16 residues. The CDR3 reads CASPKIGRTSTDTQYF. The CDR3 nucleotides read TGTGCCAGCCCCAAAATCGGGAGGACTAGCACAGATACGCAGTATTTT.

The J gene is TRBJ2-2, the V gene TRBV28; TRBD2 matches at 10 bases. Trimming at V came to 5 bases and at J to 3 bases, leaving 15 bases not matched to a gene. CDR1 is MDHEN and CDR2 is SYDVKM in the germline V gene. CDR3 length: 19 residues. The CDR3 DNA is TGTGCCAGCAGTAGGGCCCCCAGCGCTAGCGGGGGATACACCGGGGAGCTGTTTTTT. It codes for CASSRAPSASGGYTGELFF.

This sequence joins TRBV5-1 and TRBJ2-7; D gene ambiguous. V was clipped by 0 bases and J by 5 bases, with 12 bases between them. CDR3 size: 14 residues. The germline V gene encodes CDR1 SGHRS and CDR2 YFSETQ. CDR3 sequence (DNA): TGCGCCAGCAGCTTGGGGGCTGTTTCCCACGAGCAGTACTTC. Translating gives CASSLGAVSHEQYF.

For the CDR3, the DNA is TGCGCCAGCAGCTTGGTCCAGGGCTCCTACGAGCAGTACTTC. Its translation is CASSLVQGSYEQYF. The chain is built from TRBV5-1 and TRBJ2-7; D is possibly TRBD1 (5 bases). Germline CDR1 SGHRS, CDR2 YFSETQ. The CDR3 is made up of 14 amino acids. V was trimmed by 0 bases and J by 0 bases, leaving 7 bases between them.

This clone has a single count. The chain joins TRBV6-6 to TRBJ2-1; 8 positions match TRBD1. CDR1 and CDR2 from the germline V gene are MNHNY and SVGAGI (reference sequence). Germline trimming cut 6 bases from V and 3 bases from J; bases unmatched to any gene: 1. This CDR3 contains 13 residues. The CDR3 sequence is CASRTGGYNEQFF. In DNA form, the CDR3 reads TGTGCCAGCAGAACAGGGGGCTACAATGAGCAGTTCTTC.

The V and J genes are TRBV4-1 and TRBJ2-2; possible D gene TRBD1, 6 bases. V gave up 2 bases and J gave up 5 bases, with 9 bases separating them. Germline V gene sequence: CDR1 MGHRA, CDR2 YSYEKL. The CDR3 is 14 amino acids. The CDR3 region is CASSQNTGTGELFF. The CDR3 DNA reads as TGCGCCAGCAGCCAAAATACAGGGACCGGGGAGCTGTTTTTT.

The rearrangement uses TRBV6-5 and TRBJ1-2; D remains ambiguous. CDR3 length: 12 residues. Germline V CDR1 and CDR2: MNHEY, SVGAGI. The V and J ends lost 5 bases and 4 bases respectively, with 8 bases between them. CDR3 protein: CASSRASYGYTF. The CDR3 DNA reads as TGTGCCAGCAGTAGGGCCAGCTATGGCTACACCTTC.

V is TRBV3-1 (or the pseudogene TRBV3-2) and J is TRBJ2-7, with no clear D. This CDR3 has 14 amino acids. CDR1 LGHDT and CDR2 YNNKEL come from the germline V gene (reference sequence). V dropped 4 bases and J dropped 5 bases, with 15 bases sitting between them. The CDR3 DNA follows: TGTGCCAGCAGCCCGTCCGGCAGCGTCCACGAGCAGTACTTC. Protein product: CASSPSGSVHEQYF.

The chain uses TRBV19 and TRBJ2-3; D is perhaps TRBD2 (5 bases). This CDR3 is built from 16 residues. The V and J ends lost 4 bases and 2 bases respectively, with 16 bases between them. Germline V gives CDR1 LNHDA, CDR2 SQIVND (reference sequence). The DNA of the CDR3 is TGTGCCAGTAGTACCATACTAGGATTGGCCACAGATACGCAGTATTTT. Its translation: CASSTILGLATDTQYF.

Only one count was recorded for this clone. The germline gene is not matched at one end of the junction; a read error may be the cause. This sequence joins TRBV7-7 and TRBJ2-3, with a tentative D call TRBD2 (5 bases). The V gene's germline CDR1 is SSHAT and CDR2 FNYEAQ (reference sequence). This CDR3 has 16 residues. DNA of the CDR3: TGTGCTAGCAGCTTAGGTGGTGGAGGAGTAACAGATACGCAGTATTTT. This codes for CASSLGGGGVTDTQYF.

Note on this clone: Distinct nucleotide sequences in the sample also encode this CDR3. The CDR3 DNA reads TGCGCCAGCAGTCGAGGGACAGCCGGGTTGAACTATGGCTACACCTTC. This sequence encodes CASSRGTAGLNYGYTF. This sequence joins TRBV23-1 and TRBJ1-2; 7 nucleotides match TRBD1. Being an ORF, TRBV23-1 has a function that is uncertain. This CDR3 is 16 amino acids long. Trimming removed 4 bases from V and 2 bases from J; junction bases left unmatched: 10.

V is TRBV29-1 and J is TRBJ1-4; D might be TRBD1 (5 bases). Per the germline V gene, CDR1 is SQVTM and CDR2 is ANQGSEA. The V end was cut by 2 bases, the J end by 7 bases, with 17 bases between. CDR3 length: 15 amino acids. CDR3 sequence (DNA): TGCAGCGTTGAATATAGGTCAGCGAGGGGTGAAAAACTGTTTTTT. Translation gives CSVEYRSARGEKLFF.

A single count supports this clone. This chain joins TRBV2 and TRBJ2-7; possible D gene TRBD2, 5 bases. This CDR3 has 15 residues. Germline CDR1 SNHLY, CDR2 FYNNEI. V lost 5 bases and J lost 3, with 17 bases in between. The DNA of the CDR3 is TGTGCCAGCAGTTTCCGCGGTGGGGAGCTCTACGAGCAGTACTTC. It codes for CASSFRGGELYEQYF.

This chain joins TRBV15 and TRBJ1-5; 7 bases agree with TRBD1. Germline assignment: CDR1 LNHNV and CDR2 YYDKDF (reference sequence). This CDR3 has 18 amino acids. With 3 bases clipped from V and 6 bases from J, the junction kept 17 bases outside the gene matches. The CDR3 region has the DNA TGTGCCACCAGCAGTGCCCTTCGACAGAGAGGGGGCGGTCAGCCCCAGCATTTT. As protein: CATSSALRQRGGGQPQHF.

This chain connects TRBV10-2 to TRBJ1-2; TRBD1 matches at 7 bases. The CDR3 spans 15 residues. V was pared by 3 bases and J by 7 bases, with 11 bases of the junction left unmatched. Germline CDR1 and CDR2: WSHSY and SAAADI. Here the CDR3 reads CASSEKTGDFGGYTF. CDR3 in DNA: TGCGCCAGCAGTGAAAAAACAGGGGACTTTGGTGGCTACACCTTC.

The rearrangement joins TRBV6-5 to TRBJ1-6; TRBD1 matches at 8 bases. The germline V gene has CDR1 MNHEY and CDR2 SVGAGI. The CDR3 is made up of 14 amino acids. V lost 10 bases to trimming and J lost 6 bases; unmatched junction nucleotides: 8. Written as DNA, the CDR3 is TGTGCCACAACTCAGGGGGCGCGTAATTCACCCCTCCACTTT. Protein: CATTQGARNSPLHF.

This chain connects TRBV12-3 or TRBV12-4 to TRBJ1-5, with a weak D call TRBD1 (5 bases). This CDR3 region has 12 residues. The V and J ends lost 6 bases and 6 bases respectively, with 9 bases between them. In DNA, the CDR3 is TGTGCCAGCAGCGACAGATCTCAGCCCCAGCATTTT. This sequence encodes CASSDRSQPQHF.

The chain carries TRBV18 and TRBJ1-1; the D is unclear. This CDR3 comprises 13 residues. Trimming pared 6 bases from V and 2 bases from J, leaving 10 bases between. Germline V lookup: CDR1 KGHSH, CDR2 LQKENI. CDR3 in DNA: TGTGCCAGCTCGTCAGCTACTAACACTGAAGCTTTCTTT. Amino acids: CASSSATNTEAFF.

The chain carries TRBV19 and TRBJ1-2; D call uncertain. The length of the CDR3 is 19 residues. Germline V gene lookup returns CDR1 LNHDA and CDR2 SQIVND (reference sequence). Trimming removed 0 bases from V and 8 bases from J, with 28 bases in between. In nucleotides, the CDR3 is TGTGCCAGTAGTATAGATCTACGGAGGGAGGGCAGACAACCGCGAGGCTACACCTTC. The encoded protein is CASSIDLRREGRQPRGYTF.

The chain uses TRBV30 and TRBJ1-6, with D hard to call. Per the germline V gene, CDR1 is GTSNPN and CDR2 is SVGIG (reference sequence). V lost 0 bases, J lost 1 base, and 7 bases lay in between. The CDR3 consists of 15 residues. The CDR3 nucleotides read TGTGCCTGGAGTGTTGGGGAATCCTATAATTCACCCCTCCACTTT. It codes for CAWSVGESYNSPLHF.

The CDR3 here is CASSSLWGEQFF. CDR3 sequence (DNA): TGTGCCAGCAGCTCCCTTTGGGGTGAGCAGTTCTTC. The chain has TRBV7-3 and TRBJ2-1; D is uncertain. This CDR3 has 12 residues. Germline CDR1 reads SGHTA; CDR2 reads FQGTGA. V lost 4 bases and J 9 bases, leaving 10 bases between the germline ends.

The rearrangement links TRBV5-4 to TRBJ1-1, with 9 bases lining up with TRBD1. Germline assignment: CDR1 SGHNT and CDR2 YYREEE (reference sequence). The CDR3 length is 15 residues. The CDR3: CRWGWGTGRNTEAFF. The CDR3 nucleotides read TGTCGTTGGGGTTGGGGGACAGGGCGGAACACTGAAGCTTTCTTT. Using reference TRBV5-4 and TRBJ1-1 for the parts outside the CDR3, the full variable domain is ETGVTQSPTHLIKTRGQQVTLRCSSQSGHNTVSWYQQALGQGPQFIFQYYREEENGRGNFPPRFSGLQFPNYSSELNVNALELDDSALYLCRWGWGTGRNTEAFFGQGTRLTVV.

J is TRBJ2-1 and V is TRBV14; TRBD2 matches at 10 bases. Germline loops: CDR1 SGHDN, CDR2 FVKESK. V was pared by 2 bases and J by 5 bases, with 6 bases of the junction left unmatched. This CDR3 is 16 amino acids long. CDR3 DNA sequence: TGTGCCAGCAGCCAACTTGGACTAGCGGATCACAATGAGCAGTTCTTC. Its translation: CASSQLGLADHNEQFF.

This clone is a singleton in its sample. The chain employs TRBV6-5 and TRBJ1-1; no clear D gene. The V end was cut by 6 bases, the J end by 11 bases, with 16 bases between. This CDR3 has 12 amino acids. CDR1 and CDR2 (germline): MNHEY, SVGAGI. This chain's CDR3 is CASRGPGIKAFF. The CDR3 DNA follows: TGTGCCAGCAGGGGCCCGGGAATTAAGGCTTTCTTT.

This chain connects TRBV10-3 to TRBJ1-5; D is unclear. There are 14 residues in the CDR3. V was clipped by 1 base and J by 7 bases, with 11 bases between them. Germline V gene sequence: CDR1 ENHRY, CDR2 SYGVKD. The CDR3 loop is CAISEFEGRQPQHF. Here the CDR3 DNA reads TGTGCCATCAGTGAGTTTGAGGGTCGACAGCCCCAGCATTTT.